This T cell receptor beta chain was identified in a study of patients and donors after allogeneic stem cell transplantation. A single record per CDR3 protein comes from TCRdb applying MiXCR to the RT-PCR reads. The sample lists about a million distinct CDR3 sequences; roughly 18% were seen once. This CDR3 has 14 residues. The germline V gene encodes CDR1 SGHTA and CDR2 FQGNSA. Unmatched junction bases numbered 8, after V lost 5 bases and J lost 7 bases. This clonotype was seen a few times. The sample comprised blood, either unsorted or a sorted T cell fraction (not recorded which). The TCR sequence derives from a human donor who was either an allogeneic HSCT recipient or a stem cell or donor lymphocyte infusion donor (not recorded which). It is not recorded whose cells these are; they may come from a transplant donor. The rearrangement joins TRBV7-2 to TRBJ2-3; TRBD1 matches 8 bases. CDR3 residues: CASSPRTGLNTQYF. The CDR3 DNA is TGTGCCAGCAGCCCCCGGACAGGGTTGAATACGCAGTATTTT.